This T cell receptor beta chain comes out of a study of response to subunit inactivated influenza vaccine (dated by TCRdb to the late 2010s). For the wider study: To follow how T cells responded to a trivalent subunit inactivated influenza vaccine, the researchers relied on deep quantitative profiling of the T cell receptor repertoire. Results and caveats for the whole study, not just this receptor: The authors proposed that each seasonal influenza vaccination may bring in only a limited number of new T cells.

The junction carries 8 bases between V and J, which are trimmed by 2 bases and 0 bases respectively. Including cysteine and phenylalanine, the CDR3 has 16 amino acids. Of the read, only the CDR3 DNA is kept; its 48 bases are in frame from base 1. CDR1 is given as LNHNV and CDR2 as YYDKDF, both from the germline V gene (reference sequence). Receptor amplification or capture employed RT-PCR. Instrument on record: Illumina HiSeq 2500. TCRdb reran the public reads through fastp at Q25 and MiXCR, keeping productive beta chains. One record per CDR3 amino acid sequence lists the most common genes and DNA. This sample has about 570,000 distinct CDR3 sequences in its table, and about 10% of those were observed once. More than 9.5% of the sample rests with the top ten. This clonotype was picked up a small number of times. This receptor's antigen is unknown. No base quality values were provided; no much bigger clone lies one nucleotide off.

The sample was also linked to a second study, of T cells expressing NK-cell markers. The second study's paper adds: TCR beta cDNA libraries were made by 5'RACE template switching that added a universal primer site and unique molecular identifiers. Eight or nine donors provided sorted CD3+CD56+NKG2C+, CD3+CD56+NKG2C- and CD3+CD56-NKG2C+ T-cell subsets, whose TCR beta-chain repertoires were profiled. Of the eight sequenced donors, seven were found to be HCMV-seropositive and one was found to be HCMV-seronegative. To restrict sorting to alphabetaTCR-expressing T cells, an anti-gammadeltaTCR antibody was added in several experiments. In several donors, the dominant CD3+CD56+NKG2C+ clonotypes were among the top 10 CD8+ clonotypes and accounted for about 1.0-7.0% of CD8+ T cells. Those dominant clonotypes were again the most abundant among CD3+CD56-NKG2C+ cells in a handful of donors, at roughly 25-60.1%. Whether the expanded NKG2C-expressing T cell clones were specific for HCMV antigens was left unclear. All eight donors whose samples were sequenced were randomly selected healthy volunteers, three of them men and five women. HCMV serostatus was determined by detecting HCMV-specific IgG in serum with a commercial ELISA kit. Peripheral blood mononuclear cells were isolated from blood by Ficoll density gradient centrifugation. For roughly six donors, bulk peripheral blood T-cell repertoires were also sequenced from unsorted PBMC. cDNA synthesis was primed from the TCR beta constant segment, followed by two successive PCR amplification steps. The libraries were sequenced on Illumina HiSeq 2000/2500, MiSeq or NextSeq, producing 2 x 150 bp reads. MIGEC handled demultiplexing of the reads and grouping by UMI, while MiTCR was used to assemble and quantify clonotypes. Only TCR cDNA sequences supported by at least two reads were kept to exclude erroneous sequences. Downstream repertoire analysis used the tcR package, and clonotypes were matched across fractions by CDR3 nucleotide sequence plus V segment. VDJmatch was used to annotate antigen specificity against VDJdb, with one amino acid substitution allowed in CDR3.

Recombination joined TRBV15 with TRBJ2-6; no confident D gene assignment can be made. This TCR came from a man aged 45-60 years who received an inactivated influenza vaccine. Donor details come from another sample of the same person, matched by shared clones. The sequencing used PBMCs from blood, collected on the day of vaccination. The CDR3 protein is CATSRLSHSGANVLTF. The DNA reads TGTGCCACCAGCAGATTGAGCCACTCTGGGGCCAACGTCCTGACTTTC.